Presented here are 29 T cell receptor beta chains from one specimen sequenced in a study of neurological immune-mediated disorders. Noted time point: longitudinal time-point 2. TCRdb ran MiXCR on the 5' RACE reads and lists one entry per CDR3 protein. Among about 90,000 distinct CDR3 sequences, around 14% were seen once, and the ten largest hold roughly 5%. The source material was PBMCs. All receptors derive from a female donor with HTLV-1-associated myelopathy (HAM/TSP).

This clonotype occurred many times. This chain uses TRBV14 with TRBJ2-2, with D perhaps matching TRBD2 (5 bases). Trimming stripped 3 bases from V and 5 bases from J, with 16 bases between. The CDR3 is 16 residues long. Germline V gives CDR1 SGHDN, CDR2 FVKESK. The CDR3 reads CASSHDYSPGTGELFF. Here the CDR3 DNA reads TGTGCCAGCAGCCATGACTACTCTCCGGGGACCGGGGAGCTGTTTTTT.

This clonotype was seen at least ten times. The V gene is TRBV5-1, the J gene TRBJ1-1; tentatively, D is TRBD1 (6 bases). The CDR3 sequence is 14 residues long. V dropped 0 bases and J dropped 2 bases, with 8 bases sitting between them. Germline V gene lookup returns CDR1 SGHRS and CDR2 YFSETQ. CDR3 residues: CASSLGTVNTEAFF. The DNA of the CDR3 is TGCGCCAGCAGCTTGGGGACAGTTAACACTGAAGCTTTCTTT. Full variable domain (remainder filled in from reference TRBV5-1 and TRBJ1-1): KAGVTQTPRYLIKTRGQQVTLSCSPISGHRSVSWYQQTPGQGLQFLFEYFSETQRNKGNFPGRFSGRQFSNSRSEMNVSTLELGDSALYLCASSLGTVNTEAFFGQGTRLTVV.

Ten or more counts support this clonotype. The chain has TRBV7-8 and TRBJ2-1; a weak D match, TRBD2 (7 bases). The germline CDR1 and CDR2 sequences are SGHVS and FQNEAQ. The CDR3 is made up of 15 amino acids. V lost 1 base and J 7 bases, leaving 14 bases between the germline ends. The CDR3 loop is CASSLGGGGLNEQFF. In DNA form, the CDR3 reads TGTGCCAGCAGCTTAGGAGGGGGGGGGCTGAATGAGCAGTTCTTC.

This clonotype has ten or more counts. This CDR3 reads CASSPTGTSVNEQFF. The DNA of the CDR3 is TGTGCCAGCAGCCCTACCGGGACTAGCGTAAATGAGCAGTTCTTC. The V gene is TRBV7-9, the J gene TRBJ2-1; 10 positions match TRBD2. The CDR3 spans 15 residues. Germline V gene sequence: CDR1 SEHNR, CDR2 FQNEAQ (reference sequence). Germline trimming cut 5 bases from V and 7 bases from J; bases unmatched to any gene: 8.

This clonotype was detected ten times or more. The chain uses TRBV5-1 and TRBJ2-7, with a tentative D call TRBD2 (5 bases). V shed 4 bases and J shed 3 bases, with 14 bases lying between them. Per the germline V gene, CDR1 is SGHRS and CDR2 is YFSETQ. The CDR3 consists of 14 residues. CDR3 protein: CASSDGLRDYEQYF. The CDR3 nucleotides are TGCGCCAGCAGCGACGGGCTTCGGGACTACGAGCAGTACTTC. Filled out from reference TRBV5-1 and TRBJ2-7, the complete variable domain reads KAGVTQTPRYLIKTRGQQVTLSCSPISGHRSVSWYQQTPGQGLQFLFEYFSETQRNKGNFPGRFSGRQFSNSRSEMNVSTLELGDSALYLCASSDGLRDYEQYFGPGTRLTVT.

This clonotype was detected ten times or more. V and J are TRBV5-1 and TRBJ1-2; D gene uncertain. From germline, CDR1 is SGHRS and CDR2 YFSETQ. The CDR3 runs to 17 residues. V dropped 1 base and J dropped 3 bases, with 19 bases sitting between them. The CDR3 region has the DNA TGCGCCAGCAGCTTGTTGGTTAACCGAGGAGAGGACTATGGCTACACCTTC. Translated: CASSLLVNRGEDYGYTF.

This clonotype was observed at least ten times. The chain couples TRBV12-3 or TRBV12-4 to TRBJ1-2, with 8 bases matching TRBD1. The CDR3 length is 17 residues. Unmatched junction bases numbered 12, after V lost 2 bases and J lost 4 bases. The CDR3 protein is CASSLHPGQELFYGYTF. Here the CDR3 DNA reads TGTGCCAGCAGTTTACATCCGGGACAGGAGCTTTTCTATGGCTACACCTTC.

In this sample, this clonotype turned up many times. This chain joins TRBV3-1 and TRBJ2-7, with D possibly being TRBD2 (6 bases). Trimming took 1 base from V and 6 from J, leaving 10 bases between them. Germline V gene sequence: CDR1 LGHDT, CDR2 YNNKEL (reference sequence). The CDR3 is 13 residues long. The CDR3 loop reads CASSQVSAGEQYF. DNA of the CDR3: TGTGCCAGCAGCCAAGTCTCAGCGGGCGAGCAGTACTTC.

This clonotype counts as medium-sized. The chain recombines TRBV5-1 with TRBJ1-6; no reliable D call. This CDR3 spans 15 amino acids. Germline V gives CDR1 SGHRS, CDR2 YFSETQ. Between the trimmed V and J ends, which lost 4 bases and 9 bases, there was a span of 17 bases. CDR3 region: CASSTEGYFGSPLHF. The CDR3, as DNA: TGCGCCAGCAGCACAGAAGGGTACTTTGGTTCACCCCTCCACTTT.

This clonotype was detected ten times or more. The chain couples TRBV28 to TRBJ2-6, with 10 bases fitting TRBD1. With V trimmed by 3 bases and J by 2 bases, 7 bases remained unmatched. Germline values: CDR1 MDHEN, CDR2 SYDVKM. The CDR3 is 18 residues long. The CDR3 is CASSFPDRGQAGANVLTF. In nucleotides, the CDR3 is TGTGCCAGCAGTTTCCCTGACAGGGGGCAGGCTGGGGCCAACGTCCTGACTTTC.

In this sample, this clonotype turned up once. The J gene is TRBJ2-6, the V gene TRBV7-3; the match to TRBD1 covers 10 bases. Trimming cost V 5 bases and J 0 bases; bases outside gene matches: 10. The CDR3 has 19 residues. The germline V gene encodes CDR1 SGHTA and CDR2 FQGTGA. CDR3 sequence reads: CASSLWGQGRLSGANVLTF. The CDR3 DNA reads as TGTGCCAGCAGCCTATGGGGACAGGGGCGCCTCTCTGGGGCCAACGTCCTGACTTTC.

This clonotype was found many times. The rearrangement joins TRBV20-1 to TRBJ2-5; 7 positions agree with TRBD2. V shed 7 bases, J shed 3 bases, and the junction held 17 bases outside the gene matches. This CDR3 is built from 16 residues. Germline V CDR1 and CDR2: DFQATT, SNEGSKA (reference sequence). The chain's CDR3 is CSVQRPEAGIKETQYF. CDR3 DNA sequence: TGCAGTGTTCAGAGACCGGAAGCGGGGATAAAAGAGACCCAGTACTTC.

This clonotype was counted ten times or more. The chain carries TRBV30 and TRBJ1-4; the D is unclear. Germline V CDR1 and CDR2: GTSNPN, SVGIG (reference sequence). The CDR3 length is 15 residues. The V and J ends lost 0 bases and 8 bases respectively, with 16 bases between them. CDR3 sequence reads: CAWSVTSVGGEKLFF. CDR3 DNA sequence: TGTGCCTGGAGTGTAACCTCTGTAGGTGGAGAAAAACTGTTTTTT.

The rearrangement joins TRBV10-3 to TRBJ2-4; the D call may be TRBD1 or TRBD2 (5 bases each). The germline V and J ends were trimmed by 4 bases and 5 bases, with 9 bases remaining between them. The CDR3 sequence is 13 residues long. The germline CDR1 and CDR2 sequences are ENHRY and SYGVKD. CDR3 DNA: TGTGCCATCAGTGGTCAGGGACAAAACATTCAGTACTTC. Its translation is CAISGQGQNIQYF.

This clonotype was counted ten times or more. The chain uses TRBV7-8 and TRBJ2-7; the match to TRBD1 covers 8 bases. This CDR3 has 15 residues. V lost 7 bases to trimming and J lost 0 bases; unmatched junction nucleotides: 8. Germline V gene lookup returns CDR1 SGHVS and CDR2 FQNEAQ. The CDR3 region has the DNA TGTGCCAGCACCTACCGGACAGGGAGCTCCTACGAGCAGTACTTC. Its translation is CASTYRTGSSYEQYF.

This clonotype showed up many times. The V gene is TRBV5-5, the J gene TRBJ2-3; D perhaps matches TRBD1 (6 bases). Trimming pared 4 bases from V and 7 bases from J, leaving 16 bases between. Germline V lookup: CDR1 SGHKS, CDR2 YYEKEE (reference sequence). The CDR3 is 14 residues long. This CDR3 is CASSPTGALNTQYF. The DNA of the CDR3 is TGTGCCAGCAGCCCGACAGGAGCGTTAAATACGCAGTATTTT.

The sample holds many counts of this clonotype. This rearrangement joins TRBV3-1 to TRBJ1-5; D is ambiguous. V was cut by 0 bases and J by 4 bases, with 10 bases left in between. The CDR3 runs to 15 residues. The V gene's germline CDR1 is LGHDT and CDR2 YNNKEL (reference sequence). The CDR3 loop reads CASSQDWSSNQPQHF. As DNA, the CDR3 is TGTGCCAGCAGCCAAGACTGGAGTTCAAATCAGCCCCAGCATTTT.

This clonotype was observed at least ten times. CDR3 nucleotide sequence: TGCAGTGCGAACACAGGGGGTTATGGCTACACCTTC. Encoded protein: CSANTGGYGYTF. The chain employs TRBV20-1 and TRBJ1-2, with 8 positions matching TRBD1. The J segment lost 5 bases and the V segment lost 6 bases, leaving 5 bases of the junction unmatched. CDR3 length: 12 residues. The germline V gene encodes CDR1 DFQATT and CDR2 SNEGSKA (reference sequence).

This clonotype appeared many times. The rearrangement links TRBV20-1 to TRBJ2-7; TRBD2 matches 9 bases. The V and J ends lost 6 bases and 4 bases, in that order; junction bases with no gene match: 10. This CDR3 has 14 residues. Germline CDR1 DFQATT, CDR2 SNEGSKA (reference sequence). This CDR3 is CSALGLATNYEQYF. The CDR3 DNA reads TGCAGTGCACTCGGACTAGCGACTAATTACGAGCAGTACTTC.

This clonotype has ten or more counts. This CDR3 is CASSGPTGRGETQYF. The DNA for the CDR3 is TGTGCCAGCAGCGGCCCGACAGGGAGGGGCGAGACCCAGTACTTC. This sequence joins TRBV4-2 and TRBJ2-5; the D gene could be TRBD1 or TRBD2 (7 bases each). Trimming removed 5 bases at V and 5 bases at J, with 18 bases between. The CDR3 spans 15 residues. Germline V gene data show CDR1 as LGHNA and CDR2 as YNFKEQ.

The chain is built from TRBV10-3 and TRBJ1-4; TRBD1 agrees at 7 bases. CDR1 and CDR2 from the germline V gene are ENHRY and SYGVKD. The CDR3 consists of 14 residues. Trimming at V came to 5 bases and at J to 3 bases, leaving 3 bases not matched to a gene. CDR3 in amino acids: CAISRTGSNEKLFF. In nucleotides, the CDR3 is TGTGCCATCAGTCGGACAGGTTCTAATGAAAAACTGTTTTTT.

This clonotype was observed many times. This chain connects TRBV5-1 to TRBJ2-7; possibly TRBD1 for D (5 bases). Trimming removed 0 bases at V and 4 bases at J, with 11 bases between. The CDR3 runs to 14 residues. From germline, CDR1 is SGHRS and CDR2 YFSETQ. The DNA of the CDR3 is TGCGCCAGCAGCTTGGAAGGGGCTTCTTACGAGCAGTACTTC. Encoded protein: CASSLEGASYEQYF.

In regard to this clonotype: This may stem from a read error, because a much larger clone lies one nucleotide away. CDR3 sequence: CAAEGYYDQYF. The CDR3 region has the DNA TGTGCGGCTGAGGGGTACTACGATCAGTACTTC. This chain joins TRBV28 and TRBJ2-7; D is tentatively TRBD1 or TRBD2 (5 bases each). This CDR3 has 11 amino acids. Looked up from germline, CDR1 is MDHEN and CDR2 is SYDVKM.

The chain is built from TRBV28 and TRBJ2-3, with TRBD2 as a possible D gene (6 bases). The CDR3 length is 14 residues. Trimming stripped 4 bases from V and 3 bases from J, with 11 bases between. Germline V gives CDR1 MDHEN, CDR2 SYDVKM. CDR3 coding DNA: TGTGCCAGCAGTTCGGGGGACCGGACAGATACGCAGTATTTT. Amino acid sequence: CASSSGDRTDTQYF.

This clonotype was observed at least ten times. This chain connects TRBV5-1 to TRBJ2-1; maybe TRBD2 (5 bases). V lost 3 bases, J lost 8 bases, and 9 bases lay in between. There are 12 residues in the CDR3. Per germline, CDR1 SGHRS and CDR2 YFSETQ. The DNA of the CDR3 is TGCGCCAGCAGCTGGGTGCGGGATGAGCAGTTCTTC. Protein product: CASSWVRDEQFF.

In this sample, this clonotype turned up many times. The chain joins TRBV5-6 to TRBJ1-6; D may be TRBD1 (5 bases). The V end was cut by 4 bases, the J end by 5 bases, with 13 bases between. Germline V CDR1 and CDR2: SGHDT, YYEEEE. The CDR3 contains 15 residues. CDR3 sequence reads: CASSPFGGNNSPLHF. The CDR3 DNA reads TGTGCCAGCAGCCCCTTCGGGGGAAATAATTCACCCCTCCACTTT.

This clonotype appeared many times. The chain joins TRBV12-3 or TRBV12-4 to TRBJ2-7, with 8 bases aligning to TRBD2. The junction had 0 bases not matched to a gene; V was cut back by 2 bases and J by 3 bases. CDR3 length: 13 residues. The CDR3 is CASSLRGGYEQYF. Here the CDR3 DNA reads TGTGCCAGCAGTTTACGGGGGGGCTACGAGCAGTACTTC.

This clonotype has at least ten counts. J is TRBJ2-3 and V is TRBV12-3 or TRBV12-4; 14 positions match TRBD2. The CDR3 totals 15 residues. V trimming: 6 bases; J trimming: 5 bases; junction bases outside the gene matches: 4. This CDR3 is CASRGTSGGGDTQYF. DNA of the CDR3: TGTGCCAGCAGGGGGACTAGCGGGGGAGGAGATACGCAGTATTTT.

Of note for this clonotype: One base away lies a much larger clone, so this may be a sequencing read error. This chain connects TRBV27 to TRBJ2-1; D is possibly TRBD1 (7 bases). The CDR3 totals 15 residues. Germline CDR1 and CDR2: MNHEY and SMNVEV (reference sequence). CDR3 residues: CSSRGDRLLTNEQFF. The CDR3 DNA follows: TGTTCCAGCAGGGGGGACAGATTATTAACCAATGAGCAGTTCTTC.